This is a list of T cell receptor beta chains from one sample in a study of cytomegalovirus exposure and HLA in healthy donors. Assay: immunoSEQ multiplex PCR; the TCRdb copy retains only in-frame clones and omits some. This table holds 85,000 to 130,000 clones, around 9.1% found once. Sequencing used PBMCs. The receptors derive from a man aged 35-49 years in good health and CMV-seropositive. The CDR3 runs from the conserved cysteine through the conserved F or W. Each record gives: D gene, clone size, V gene, J gene, CDR3 protein, CDR3 DNA. The D gene is left open where the match is weak. Size is omitted from some rows. Given values are once, few, many or a class for expanded clones.

D: .; size: .; V: TRBV9; J: TRBJ1-2; CDR3: CASRLGVYGYTF; DNA: TGTGCCAGCAGACTAGGAGTCTATGGCTACACCTTC
D: .; size: .; V: TRBV6-6; J: TRBJ2-1; CDR3: CASSTGGRPYNEQFF; DNA: TGTGCCAGCAGTACCGGGGGGCGGCCCTACAATGAGCAGTTCTTC
D: .; size: few; V: TRBV11-3; J: TRBJ1-1; CDR3: CASSLVATEAFF; DNA: TGTGCCAGCAGCTTAGTAGCCACTGAAGCTTTCTTT
D: TRBD1; size: few; V: TRBV6-5; J: TRBJ2-7; CDR3: CASSYGQGAYEQYF; DNA: TGTGCCAGCAGTTACGGACAGGGTGCCTACGAGCAGTACTTC
D: .; size: few; V: TRBV7-8; J: TRBJ2-5; CDR3: CASAGDYQYSETQYF; DNA: TGTGCCAGCGCCGGCGACTACCAGTACTCAGAGACCCAGTACTTC
D: TRBD1; size: few; V: TRBV7-9; J: TRBJ1-2; CDR3: CASSNTGDPGYTF; DNA: TGTGCCAGCAGCAACACAGGGGATCCTGGCTACACCTTC
D: .; size: few; V: TRBV14; J: TRBJ2-1; CDR3: CASSQGTRYNEQFF; DNA: TGTGCCAGCAGCCAAGGAACTAGGTACAATGAGCAGTTCTTC
D: .; size: .; V: TRBV28; J: TRBJ1-2; CDR3: CASSFFGEKGYGYTF; DNA: TGTGCCAGCAGTTTTTTCGGAGAAAAAGGCTATGGCTACACCTTC
D: .; size: .; V: TRBV9; J: TRBJ2-3; CDR3: CASSVSGETTDTQYF; DNA: TGTGCCAGCAGCGTATCAGGGGAGACCACAGATACGCAGTATTTT
D: TRBD2; size: .; V: TRBV4-1; J: TRBJ2-7; CDR3: CASSQELAGGTYEQYF; DNA: TGCGCCAGCAGCCAGGAACTAGCGGGAGGGACCTACGAGCAGTACTTC
D: TRBD2; size: few; V: TRBV5-8; J: TRBJ2-5; CDR3: CASSFLIAGWETQYF; DNA: TGTGCCAGCAGCTTTCTTATAGCGGGGTGGGAGACCCAGTACTTC
D: .; size: few; V: TRBV4-1; J: TRBJ2-3; CDR3: CASSQDAVFPDTQYF; DNA: TGCGCCAGCAGCCAAGATGCGGTGTTCCCAGATACGCAGTATTTT
D: .; size: few; V: TRBV5-4; J: TRBJ2-3; CDR3: CASSLGGGGFTDTQYF; DNA: TGTGCCAGCAGCTTGGGTGGGGGGGGCTTCACAGATACGCAGTATTTT
D: .; size: .; V: TRBV2; J: TRBJ2-1; CDR3: CASRRDSSSYNEQFF; DNA: TGTGCCAGCAGGCGGGATTCCTCGAGCTACAATGAGCAGTTCTTC
D: TRBD1; size: many; V: TRBV2; J: TRBJ1-2; CDR3: CASRGVQGAYGYTF; DNA: TGTGCCAGCAGAGGTGTACAGGGGGCCTATGGCTACACCTTC
D: .; size: few; V: TRBV18; J: TRBJ1-3; CDR3: CASSPTDGTGNTIYF; DNA: TGTGCCAGCTCACCTACTGACGGGACTGGAAACACCATATATTTT
D: TRBD2; size: .; V: TRBV13; J: TRBJ2-2; CDR3: CASSLVTSGATPGELFF; DNA: TGTGCCAGCAGCTTAGTAACTAGCGGGGCGACTCCCGGGGAGCTGTTTTTT
D: .; size: .; V: TRBV19; J: TRBJ2-7; CDR3: CASSKVGSDEQYF; DNA: TGTGCCAGTAGTAAAGTCGGGAGTGACGAGCAGTACTTC
D: TRBD2; size: .; V: TRBV4-1; J: TRBJ2-3; CDR3: CASQRRLAETDTQYF; DNA: TGCGCCAGCCAAAGGCGGCTAGCGGAAACAGATACGCAGTATTTT
D: .; size: .; V: TRBV4-3; J: TRBJ1-5; CDR3: CASSQDAPGLSRGQPQHF; DNA: TGCGCCAGCAGCCAAGATGCACCGGGACTCTCTAGGGGTCAGCCCCAGCATTTT
D: .; size: .; V: TRBV7-2; J: TRBJ2-3; CDR3: CASSVSPPRRGTDTQYF; DNA: TGTGCCAGCAGCGTCTCGCCGCCGCGGAGAGGTACAGATACGCAGTATTTT
D: TRBD2; size: .; V: TRBV19; J: TRBJ2-1; CDR3: CATRLAGGPNEQFF; DNA: TGTGCCACAAGACTAGCGGGAGGTCCTAATGAGCAGTTCTTC
D: .; size: few; V: TRBV7-8; J: TRBJ2-5; CDR3: CASSLGHFQETQYF; DNA: TGTGCCAGCAGCTTAGGGCATTTCCAAGAGACCCAGTACTTC
D: .; size: few; V: TRBV11-2; J: TRBJ1-2; CDR3: CASSLGYVGGVTGYGYTF; DNA: TGTGCCAGCAGCTTAGGGTATGTTGGTGGTGTCACCGGCTATGGCTACACCTTC
D: TRBD1; size: few; V: TRBV4-1; J: TRBJ1-4; CDR3: CASSQPGTGDEKLFF; DNA: TGCGCCAGCAGCCAACCTGGGACAGGCGATGAAAAACTGTTTTTT
D: .; size: .; V: TRBV10-1; J: TRBJ1-5; CDR3: CASSESSGDNSNQPQHF; DNA: TGCGCCAGCAGTGAGTCGTCGGGGGATAATAGCAATCAGCCCCAGCATTTT
D: .; size: few; V: TRBV7-6; J: TRBJ1-2; CDR3: CASSPPTQVGYTF; DNA: TGTGCCAGCAGCCCGCCCACACAGGTTGGCTACACCTTC
D: TRBD1; size: few; V: TRBV19; J: TRBJ1-3; CDR3: CASRNRGTGNTIYF; DNA: TGTGCCAGTAGAAACAGGGGTACTGGAAACACCATATATTTT
D: .; size: few; V: TRBV19; J: TRBJ1-3; CDR3: CASSIGGIRNTIYF; DNA: TGTGCCAGTAGTATTGGAGGGATCCGCAACACCATATATTTT